The 32 T cell receptor beta chains below were found in one sample sequenced in a study of blood T cells in healthy people across ages. Alongside a J-beta primer mix, a sample-barcoded 5' primer served in a second PCR lasting about 7 to 12 cycles. TCRdb reprocessed the 5' RACE reads via MiXCR and lists one record per CDR3 protein. The table lists 700,000 or so distinct CDR3 sequences, 20% to 25% of them singletons. The source material was blood. The receptors here all came from a man aged 65 to 79 in good health.

The J gene is TRBJ2-3, the V gene TRBV7-3; 8 nucleotides match TRBD1. The V segment lost 5 bases and the J segment 2 bases; nucleotides outside the gene matches: 6. The germline CDR1 and CDR2 sequences are SGHTA and FQGTGA. The CDR3 length is 15 residues. The CDR3: CASSPQGGFTDTQYF. The CDR3 region has the DNA TGTGCCAGCAGCCCACAGGGGGGCTTCACAGATACGCAGTATTTT.

The chain has TRBV10-3 and TRBJ1-2; D not resolved. Germline CDR1 reads ENHRY; CDR2 reads SYGVKD. The V end was cut by 8 bases, the J end by 6 bases, with 10 bases between. The CDR3 has 11 amino acids. The CDR3 loop reads CAIQGRDGYTF. The CDR3 DNA is TGTGCCATCCAAGGAAGGGATGGCTACACCTTC.

The chain has TRBV12-3 or TRBV12-4 and TRBJ1-4, with a weak D call TRBD1 (6 bases). The CDR3 loop spans 12 amino acids. V was clipped by 5 bases and J by 8 bases, with 9 bases between them. In DNA, the CDR3 is TGTGCCAGCAGTATCACAGGGGAAAAACTGTTTTTT. This sequence encodes CASSITGEKLFF.

This clonotype was seen a few times. This chain links TRBV6-4 with TRBJ2-1; 7 bases match TRBD1. Germline CDR1 reads MRHNA; CDR2 reads SNTAGT. The CDR3 is 13 amino acids. The trim removed 6 bases at V and 5 bases at J, leaving 4 bases unmatched. The CDR3 DNA sequence: TGTGCCAGCAGCGCGAGGGGGCACAATGAGCAGTTCTTC. Translated: CASSARGHNEQFF.

This clonotype was observed a few times. The chain has TRBV28 and TRBJ2-7, with 9 bases fitting TRBD2. The V gene's germline CDR1 is MDHEN and CDR2 SYDVKM. Germline trimming cut 2 bases from V and 3 bases from J; bases unmatched to any gene: 2. This CDR3 has 14 amino acids. CDR3 DNA: TGTGCCAGCAGTTTACTAGCGGGGTTCTACGAGCAGTACTTC. It is translated as CASSLLAGFYEQYF. Together with reference TRBV28 and TRBJ2-7, the CDR3 gives the full variable domain: DVKVTQSSRYLVKRTGEKVFLECVQDMDHENMFWYRQDPGLGLRLIYFSYDVKMKEKGDIPEGYSVSREKKERFSLILESASTNQTSMYLCASSLLAGFYEQYFGPGTRLTVT.

This clonotype has only a few counts. The genes are TRBV6-4 and TRBJ2-3, with 7 nucleotides matching TRBD2. Per germline, CDR1 MRHNA and CDR2 SNTAGT. V shed 0 bases, J shed 4 bases, and the junction held 7 bases outside the gene matches. This CDR3 spans 16 amino acids. CDR3 nucleotides: TGTGCCAGCAGTGACTCGGGGGGAGGGCCTGCAGATACGCAGTATTTT. Amino acids: CASSDSGGGPADTQYF.

J is TRBJ1-1 and V is TRBV3-1; no clear D gene. V shed 4 bases and J shed 5 bases, with 11 bases lying between them. This CDR3 spans 13 amino acids. Germline V gives CDR1 LGHDT, CDR2 YNNKEL (reference sequence). CDR3 nucleotides: TGTGCCAGCAGCCCCAAGACGGGGACTGAAGCTTTCTTT. Translation gives CASSPKTGTEAFF.

V gene TRBV6-2 or TRBV6-3 combines with J gene TRBJ2-7, with 7 bases identical to TRBD1. The V gene end was trimmed by 6 bases and the J gene end by 4 bases; junction bases not matched to a gene: 12. The CDR3 spans 15 residues. Germline values: CDR1 MNHEY, CDR2 SVGEGT. The DNA of the CDR3 is TGTGCCAGCAGGAACACGGGACAGTGGAGTTACGAGCAGTACTTC. It encodes CASRNTGQWSYEQYF.

The chain uses TRBV18 and TRBJ2-7; D possibly uses TRBD1 or TRBD2 (5 bases each). There are 14 residues in the CDR3. The germline CDR1 and CDR2 sequences are KGHSH and LQKENI. Trimming cost V 3 bases and J 2 bases, with 11 bases left between them. As DNA, the CDR3 is TGTGCCAGCTCACCCCGGGACGGACCCTACGAGCAGTACGTC. Translation gives CASSPRDGPYEQYV.

This chain links TRBV7-9 with TRBJ1-2; 10 nucleotides match TRBD1. Germline CDR1 reads SEHNR; CDR2 reads FQNEAQ (reference sequence). CDR3 length: 14 residues. Trimming cost V 7 bases and J 8 bases; bases outside gene matches: 10. The CDR3 coding sequence is TGTGCCAGCAACACGGGACAGGGGATATGGGGCTACACCTTC. Its protein product is CASNTGQGIWGYTF.

This chain links TRBV20-1 with TRBJ2-3, with D maybe TRBD2 (5 bases). Trimming removed 2 bases from V and 2 bases from J, with 11 bases in between. The germline V gene encodes CDR1 DFQATT and CDR2 SNEGSKA (reference sequence). The CDR3 runs 14 residues. Here the CDR3 reads CSARLTTNTDTQYF. The CDR3, as DNA: TGCAGTGCTAGACTGACTACGAACACAGATACGCAGTATTTT.

The genes are TRBV6-6 and TRBJ2-1, with 8 bases identical to TRBD2. J was trimmed by 4 bases and V by 4 bases; bases with no gene match: 9. The V gene's germline CDR1 is MNHNY and CDR2 SVGAGI (reference sequence). The CDR3 consists of 16 residues. CDR3 sequence: CASSSHIAGPYNEQFF. CDR3 sequence (DNA): TGTGCCAGCAGTTCCCACATAGCGGGACCTTACAATGAGCAGTTCTTC.

The table lists this clonotype with a few counts. V is TRBV20-1 and J is TRBJ1-1; D not certain. The CDR3 spans 13 residues. With 2 bases removed from V and 0 bases from J, the gap between germline ends came to 7 bases. Germline lookup yields CDR1 DFQATT and CDR2 SNEGSKA (reference sequence). The CDR3 is CSARFIVNTEAFF. Here the CDR3 DNA reads TGCAGTGCTAGATTCATCGTGAACACTGAAGCTTTCTTT.

This clonotype was seen a few times. The chain links TRBV5-8 to TRBJ2-1; D is unresolved. V was trimmed by 4 bases and J by 2 bases, leaving 10 bases between them. The CDR3 is 14 residues long. CDR1 is SGHTS, CDR2 YDEGEE, per germline. CDR3 sequence: CASSNHDAYNEQFF. DNA of the CDR3: TGTGCCAGCAGCAACCACGATGCCTACAATGAGCAGTTCTTC.

The chain couples TRBV28 to TRBJ2-7; 11 nucleotides agree with TRBD2. Germline lookup yields CDR1 MDHEN and CDR2 SYDVKM. Trimming at V came to 5 bases and at J to 6 bases, leaving 6 bases not matched to a gene. This CDR3 has 14 residues. CDR3 sequence: CASSPLLAGAEQYF. The CDR3 DNA follows: TGTGCCAGCAGTCCTCTACTAGCGGGAGCCGAGCAGTACTTC.

The chain combines TRBV5-5 with TRBJ1-2, with TRBD1 identical over 7 bases. This CDR3 is built from 15 residues. V lost 5 bases to trimming and J lost 3 bases; unmatched junction nucleotides: 10. Germline V lookup: CDR1 SGHKS, CDR2 YYEKEE (reference sequence). CDR3 loop: CASRPDKQGDYGYTF. In DNA, the CDR3 is TGTGCCAGCAGACCGGACAAGCAGGGGGACTATGGCTACACCTTC.

This clonotype was counted ten times or more. The CDR3 spells CSYRRFGETQYF. The CDR3 bases are TGCAGCTACCGACGGTTCGGGGAGACCCAGTACTTC. The chain uses TRBV29-1 and TRBJ2-5; D is unresolved. There are 12 residues in the CDR3. Trimming shortened V by 8 bases and J by 5 bases, and 15 bases separated the two germline ends. Germline CDR1 reads SQVTM; CDR2 reads ANQGSEA.

The rearrangement joins TRBV20-1 to TRBJ2-7; D is unclear. The CDR3 loop spans 13 amino acids. Trimming cost V 3 bases and J 2 bases, with 11 bases left between them. Germline lookup yields CDR1 DFQATT and CDR2 SNEGSKA (reference sequence). The CDR3 nucleotides read TGCAGTGCTAGCAGGACGGCCGCCTACGAGCAGTACTTC. This encodes CSASRTAAYEQYF.

This clonotype has more than one count but fewer than ten. This chain uses TRBV5-1 with TRBJ1-1; D unclear. Germline V gene lookup returns CDR1 SGHRS and CDR2 YFSETQ. Trimming removed 7 bases from V and 0 bases from J, with 10 bases in between. The CDR3 extends over 13 amino acids. CDR3 sequence: CASADRMNTEAFF. DNA for the CDR3: TGCGCCAGCGCCGATAGGATGAACACTGAAGCTTTCTTT.

Points on this clonotype: Possible read error: a much larger clone is one base away. This chain connects TRBV20-1 to TRBJ2-5, with D perhaps matching TRBD1 or TRBD2 (6 bases each). Germline V CDR1 and CDR2: DFQATT, SNEGSKA (reference sequence). With 3 bases removed from V and 13 bases from J, the gap between germline ends came to 21 bases. The CDR3 extends over 13 amino acids. The CDR3 is CSASGGQTYELYF. The CDR3 DNA sequence: TGCAGTGCTAGCGGGGGACAAACCTACGAGCTGTACTTC.

This clonotype was observed a handful of times. The rearrangement links TRBV7-9 to TRBJ1-2, with D tentatively TRBD1 (6 bases). The CDR3 is 14 amino acids. V gave up 5 bases and J gave up 6 bases, with 16 bases separating them. The germline gives CDR1 SEHNR, CDR2 FQNEAQ (reference sequence). CDR3 nucleotides: TGTGCCAGCAGCCCCGGACAGAGGAATAATGGCTACACCTTC. As protein: CASSPGQRNNGYTF.

J is TRBJ1-1 and V is TRBV29-1, with D unclear. Trimming left V 7 bases short and J 0 bases short, with 12 bases between. The V gene's germline CDR1 is SQVTM and CDR2 ANQGSEA. The CDR3 is 13 amino acids. CDR3: CSGDSSMNTEAFF. CDR3 DNA: TGCAGCGGCGACTCAAGCATGAACACTGAAGCTTTCTTT.

This clonotype was recorded a few times. This sequence joins TRBV15 and TRBJ2-1; unclear D gene. The assigned J gene may be wrong: the sequence end matches TRBJ2-7 better. Germline CDR1 LNHNV, CDR2 YYDKDF (reference sequence). The CDR3 sequence is 15 residues long. The CDR3 DNA reads as TGTGCCACCAGCAGAGAGAAGGGTATCTCCTACGAGCAGTACTTC. It codes for CATSREKGISYEQYF.

This clonotype was seen more than once but under ten times. The J gene is TRBJ2-1, the V gene TRBV29-1; TRBD1 might be the D (7 bases). The CDR3 spans 13 residues. V lost 4 bases and J lost 5, with 12 bases in between. The germline gives CDR1 SQVTM, CDR2 ANQGSEA. CDR3 loop: CSVGRGTDNEQFF. In DNA form, the CDR3 reads TGCAGCGTTGGTCGGGGGACAGACAATGAGCAGTTCTTC.

The sample holds a few counts of this clonotype. The chain has TRBV3-1 and TRBJ1-2, with D possibly being TRBD1 (6 bases). Germline CDR1 reads LGHDT; CDR2 reads YNNKEL (reference sequence). The CDR3 extends over 13 amino acids. V lost 4 bases to trimming and J lost 6 bases, with 12 bases between them. CDR3: CASSLREGDGYTF. Written as DNA, the CDR3 is TGTGCCAGCAGCCTCAGAGAGGGGGATGGCTACACCTTC.

CDR3 protein: CASSLGFRSDNEQFF. The CDR3 bases are TGTGCCAGCAGCTTGGGTTTCAGGTCAGACAATGAGCAGTTCTTC. The chain has TRBV7-2 and TRBJ2-1, with unresolved D. Germline loops: CDR1 SGHTA, CDR2 FQGNSA. The CDR3 has 15 residues. The germline V and J ends were trimmed by 3 bases and 5 bases, with 14 bases remaining between them.

The rearrangement links TRBV9 to TRBJ2-7; the match to TRBD2 covers 7 bases. The CDR3 sequence is 14 residues long. The germline V gene encodes CDR1 SGDLS and CDR2 YYNGEE. Germline trimming cut 4 bases from V and 7 bases from J; bases unmatched to any gene: 11. CDR3 amino acids: CASSPLGGSLEQYF. For the CDR3, the DNA is TGTGCCAGCAGCCCCTTGGGGGGGTCTCTTGAGCAGTACTTC.

The chain carries TRBV20-1 and TRBJ1-1, with D unclear. Germline assignment: CDR1 DFQATT and CDR2 SNEGSKA (reference sequence). The CDR3 totals 14 residues. V was clipped by 0 bases and J by 3 bases, with 11 bases between them. The DNA for the CDR3 is TGCAGTGCTAGAGATCTCGTGGGATACACTGAAGCTTTCTTT. Translation: CSARDLVGYTEAFF.

This chain joins TRBV12-3 or TRBV12-4 and TRBJ1-1; weak D call: TRBD1 (5 bases). The V end was cut by 10 bases, the J end by 7 bases, with 16 bases between. This CDR3 is 12 amino acids long. CDR3 bases: TGTGCCATTAGGCCGGGGCATAATGAAGCTTTCTTT. As protein: CAIRPGHNEAFF.

This clonotype was seen a handful of times. This chain uses TRBV15 with TRBJ2-1, with D possibly being TRBD1 (6 bases). The germline gives CDR1 LNHNV, CDR2 YYDKDF (reference sequence). This CDR3 comprises 15 residues. V lost 3 bases and J 2 bases, leaving 11 bases between the germline ends. In nucleotides, the CDR3 is TGTGCCACCAGCAGTAAAGGGGGAACCTACAATGAGCAGTTCTTC. Its protein is CATSSKGGTYNEQFF.

The chain joins TRBV12-5 to TRBJ2-1, with D unresolved. Trimming cost V 7 bases and J 6 bases, with 19 bases left between them. The CDR3 covers 15 residues. Germline V gene lookup returns CDR1 LGHNT and CDR2 FRNRAP. The CDR3 nucleotides read TGTGCTAGTGCTCCAGGCCTACTCCCGGGCAATGAGCAGTTCTTC. Translation: CASAPGLLPGNEQFF.

V and J are TRBV7-2 and TRBJ2-7, with D unclear. V shed 5 bases and J shed 3 bases, with 14 bases lying between them. Germline CDR1 and CDR2: SGHTA and FQGNSA. The CDR3 spans 14 residues. CDR3 nucleotide sequence: TGTGCCAGCAGCCCCTCGACAAGCTTCTACGAGCAGTACTTC. Amino acid sequence: CASSPSTSFYEQYF.